This TCR beta chain came from a study of blood T cell repertoires in COVID-19. The CDR3 runs to 17 residues. Trimming cost V 4 bases and J 4 bases; bases outside gene matches: 15. Germline V lookup: CDR1 LGHDT, CDR2 YNNKEL (reference sequence). In the original processing: For nucleated cells, counts were estimated from reference gene primer amplification. The data were produced by immunoSEQ multiplex PCR, yet TCRdb's version contains in-frame clones alone and is incomplete. V, J and clone size derive from that table, while D and trimming were established from the DNA sequence. The sample lists approximately 140,000 clones; about nine tenths were seen once.

Sequencing was carried out using peripheral blood. The receptor was derived from a human donor in a cohort sampled during active COVID-19. The chain is built from TRBV3-1 (or the pseudogene TRBV3-2) and TRBJ1-1; TRBD1 matches at 7 bases. The DNA for the CDR3 is TGTGCCAGCAGCCTTCTGAAAACAGGGGAGTTATTCACTGAAGCTTTCTTT. The encoded protein is CASSLLKTGELFTEAFF.